This record covers a single T cell receptor (beta chain). Its antigen is as yet unknown. The entry originates in a study of T-cell memory formation after mild COVID-19. Findings and limits, study-wide: Contracting clones from day 15 to 85 showed balanced CD4/CD8; later expanders favored CD4+.

Constant-segment primers and 5'RACE yielded cDNA libraries for TCR alpha and TCR beta, each carrying sample barcodes and UMIs. A single record per CDR3 protein comes from TCRdb applying MiXCR to the 5' RACE reads. The top ten clones hold around 12% of a sample with approximately 500,000 distinct CDR3 sequences, roughly 23% of them seen once. The clonotype comes from an adult woman who had mild COVID-19 (a few samples of this study predate the infection). Cell type and time point are not known. Input material: PBMCs or a T cell subset sorted from them (not recorded which).

The CDR3 is CSARDQAYGYTF. DNA of the CDR3: TGCAGTGCCCGGGATCAGGCCTATGGCTACACCTTC. The V gene is TRBV20-1, the J gene TRBJ1-2, with D uncertain. V lost 6 bases and J lost 4, with 12 bases in between. Germline V lookup: CDR1 DFQATT, CDR2 SNEGSKA (reference sequence). The CDR3 consists of 12 residues.